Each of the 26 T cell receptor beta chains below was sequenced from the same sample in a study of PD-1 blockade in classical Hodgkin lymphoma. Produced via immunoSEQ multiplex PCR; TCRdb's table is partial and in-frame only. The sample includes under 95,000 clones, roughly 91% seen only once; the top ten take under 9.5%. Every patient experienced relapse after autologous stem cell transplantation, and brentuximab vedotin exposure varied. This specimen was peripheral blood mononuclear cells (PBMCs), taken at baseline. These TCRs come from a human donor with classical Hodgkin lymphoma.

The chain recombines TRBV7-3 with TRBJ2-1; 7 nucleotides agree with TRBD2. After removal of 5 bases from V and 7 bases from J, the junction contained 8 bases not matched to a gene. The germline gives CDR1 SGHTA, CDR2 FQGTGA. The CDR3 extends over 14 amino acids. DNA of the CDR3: TGTGCCAGCAGCGATCTAGCGGTTGGGAATGAGCAGTTCTTC. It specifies CASSDLAVGNEQFF.

CDR3 bases: TGTGCCAGCAGGGAACTAGGGACTAGCGACTCCTACGAGCAGTACTTC. Protein: CASRELGTSDSYEQYF. The chain has TRBV6-1 and TRBJ2-7; 10 nucleotides align to TRBD2. CDR1 is MNHNS, CDR2 SASEGT, per germline. The J segment lost 0 bases and the V segment lost 6 bases, leaving 8 bases of the junction unmatched. This CDR3 comprises 16 residues.

DNA of the CDR3: TGTGCCAGCTCACCACAGGGGTGGGGAACTGAAGCTTTCTTT. Protein product: CASSPQGWGTEAFF. The rearrangement links TRBV18 to TRBJ1-1; weak D call: TRBD1 (5 bases). From germline, CDR1 is KGHSH and CDR2 LQKENI. The CDR3 has 14 residues. Trimming shortened V by 1 base and J by 5 bases, and 11 bases separated the two germline ends.

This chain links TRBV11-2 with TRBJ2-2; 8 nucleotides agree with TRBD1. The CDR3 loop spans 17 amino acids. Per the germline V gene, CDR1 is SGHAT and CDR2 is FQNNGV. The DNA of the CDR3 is TGTAATAAGTTTATGCTAGGTGGACAGGGAAACACCGGGGAGCTGTTTTTT. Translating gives CNKFMLGGQGNTGELFF.

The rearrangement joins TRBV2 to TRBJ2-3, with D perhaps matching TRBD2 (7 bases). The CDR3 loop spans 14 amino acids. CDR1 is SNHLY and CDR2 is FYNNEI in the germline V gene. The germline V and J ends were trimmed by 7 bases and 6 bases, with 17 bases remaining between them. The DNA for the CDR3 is TGTGCCAGCATAATGGGAGAGGGGGGGGATACGCAGTATTTT. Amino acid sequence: CASIMGEGGDTQYF.

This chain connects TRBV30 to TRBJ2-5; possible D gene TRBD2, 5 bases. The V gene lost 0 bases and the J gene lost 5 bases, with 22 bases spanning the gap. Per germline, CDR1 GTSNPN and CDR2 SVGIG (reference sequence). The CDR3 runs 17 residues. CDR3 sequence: CAWSVGVTIPLGETQYF. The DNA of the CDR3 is TGTGCCTGGAGTGTAGGCGTGACTATCCCTCTCGGTGAGACCCAGTACTTC.

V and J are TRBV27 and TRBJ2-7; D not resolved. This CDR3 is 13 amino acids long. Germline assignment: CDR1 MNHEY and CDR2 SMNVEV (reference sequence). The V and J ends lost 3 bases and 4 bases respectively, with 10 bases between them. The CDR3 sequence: CASSLGSQYEQYF. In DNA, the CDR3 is TGTGCCAGCAGTTTGGGCAGCCAGTACGAGCAGTACTTC.

CDR3 protein: CASSSGLAGDIDTQYF. CDR3 nucleotide sequence: TGTGCCAGCAGTTCGGGACTAGCGGGAGACATTGATACGCAGTATTTT. The chain carries TRBV28 and TRBJ2-3; 14 positions match TRBD2. With V trimmed by 4 bases and J by 6 bases, 6 bases remained unmatched. The germline gives CDR1 MDHEN, CDR2 SYDVKM. The CDR3 runs 16 residues.

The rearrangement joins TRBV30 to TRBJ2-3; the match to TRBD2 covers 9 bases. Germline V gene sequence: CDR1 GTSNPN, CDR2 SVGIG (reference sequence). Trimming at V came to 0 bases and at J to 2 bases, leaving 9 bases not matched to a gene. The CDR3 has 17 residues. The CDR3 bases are TGTGCCTGGAGTGTAATGCTGACTAGCGGATCCACAGATACGCAGTATTTT. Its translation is CAWSVMLTSGSTDTQYF.

The CDR3 protein is CASSLDTGGNYGYTF. CDR3 DNA: TGCGCCAGCAGCTTGGATACAGGGGGGAACTATGGCTACACCTTC. The chain recombines TRBV5-1 with TRBJ1-2; the match to TRBD1 covers 8 bases. The CDR3 covers 15 residues. The germline CDR1 and CDR2 sequences are SGHRS and YFSETQ. Losses at the gene ends were 0 bases for V and 2 bases for J; bases not matched to a gene: 3.

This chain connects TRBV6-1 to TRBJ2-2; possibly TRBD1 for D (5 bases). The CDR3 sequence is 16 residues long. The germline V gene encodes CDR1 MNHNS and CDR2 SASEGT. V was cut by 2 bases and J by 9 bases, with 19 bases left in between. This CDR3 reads CASSEPPAGQPWELFF. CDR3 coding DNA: TGTGCCAGCAGTGAACCCCCGGCAGGGCAACCGTGGGAGCTGTTTTTT.

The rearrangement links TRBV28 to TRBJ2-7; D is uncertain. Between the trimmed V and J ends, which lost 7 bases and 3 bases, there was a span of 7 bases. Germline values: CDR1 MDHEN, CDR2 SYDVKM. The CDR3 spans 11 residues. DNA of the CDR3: TGTGCCAGCAACGGTAACTACGAGCAGTACTTC. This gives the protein CASNGNYEQYF.

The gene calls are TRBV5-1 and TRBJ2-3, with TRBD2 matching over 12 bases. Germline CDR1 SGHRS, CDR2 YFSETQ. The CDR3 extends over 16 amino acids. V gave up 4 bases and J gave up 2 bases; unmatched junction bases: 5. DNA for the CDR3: TGCGCCAGCAGCAAACTAGCGGGGGGTTCCACAGATACGCAGTATTTT. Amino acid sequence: CASSKLAGGSTDTQYF.

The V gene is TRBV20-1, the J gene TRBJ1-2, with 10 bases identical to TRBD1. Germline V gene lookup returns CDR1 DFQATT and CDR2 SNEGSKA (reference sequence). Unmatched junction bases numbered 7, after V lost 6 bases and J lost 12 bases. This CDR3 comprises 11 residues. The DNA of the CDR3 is TGCAGTGCGACCGGGACAGGGGATCACACCTTC. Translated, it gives CSATGTGDHTF.

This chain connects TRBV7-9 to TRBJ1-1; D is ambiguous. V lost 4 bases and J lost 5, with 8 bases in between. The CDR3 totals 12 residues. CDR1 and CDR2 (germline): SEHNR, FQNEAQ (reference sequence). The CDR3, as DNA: TGTGCCAGCAGCTCTGGTGGAACTGAAGCTTTCTTT. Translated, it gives CASSSGGTEAFF.

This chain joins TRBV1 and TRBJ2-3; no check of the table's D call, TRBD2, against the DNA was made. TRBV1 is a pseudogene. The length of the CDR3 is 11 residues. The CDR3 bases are TGCACCAGCCGGGGGACAGATACGCAGTATTTT. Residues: CTSRGTDTQYF.

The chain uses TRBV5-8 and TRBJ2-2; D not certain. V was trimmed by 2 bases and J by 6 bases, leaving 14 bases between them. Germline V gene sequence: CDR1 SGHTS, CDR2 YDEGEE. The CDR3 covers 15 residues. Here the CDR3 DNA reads TGTGCCAGCAGCTTTAGGTCGACTCAAGCCGGGGAGCTGTTTTTT. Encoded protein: CASSFRSTQAGELFF.

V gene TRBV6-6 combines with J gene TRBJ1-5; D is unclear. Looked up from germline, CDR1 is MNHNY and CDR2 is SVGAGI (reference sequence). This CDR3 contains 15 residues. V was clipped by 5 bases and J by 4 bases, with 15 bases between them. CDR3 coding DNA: TGTGCCAGCAGTCACGACGGACGGGGAAATCAGCCCCAGCATTTT. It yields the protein CASSHDGRGNQPQHF.

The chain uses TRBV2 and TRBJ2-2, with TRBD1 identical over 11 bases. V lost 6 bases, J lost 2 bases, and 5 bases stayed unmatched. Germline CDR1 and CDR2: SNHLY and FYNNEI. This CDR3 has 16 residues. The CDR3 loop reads CASSGTGGSNTGELFF. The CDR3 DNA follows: TGTGCCAGCAGCGGGACAGGGGGGTCTAACACCGGGGAGCTGTTTTTT.

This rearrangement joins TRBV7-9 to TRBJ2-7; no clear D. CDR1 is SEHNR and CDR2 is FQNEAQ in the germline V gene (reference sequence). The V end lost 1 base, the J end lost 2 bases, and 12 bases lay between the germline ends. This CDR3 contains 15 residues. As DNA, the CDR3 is TGTGCCAGCAGCTTAGAGTACGACGGAGCCTACGAGCAGTACTTC. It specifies CASSLEYDGAYEQYF.

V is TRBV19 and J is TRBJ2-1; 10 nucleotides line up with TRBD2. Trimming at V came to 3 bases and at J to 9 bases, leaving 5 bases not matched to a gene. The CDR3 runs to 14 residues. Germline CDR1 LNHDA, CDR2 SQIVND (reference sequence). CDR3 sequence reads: CASSIASGSFEQFF. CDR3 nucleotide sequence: TGTGCCAGTAGTATCGCTAGCGGGAGTTTTGAGCAGTTCTTC.

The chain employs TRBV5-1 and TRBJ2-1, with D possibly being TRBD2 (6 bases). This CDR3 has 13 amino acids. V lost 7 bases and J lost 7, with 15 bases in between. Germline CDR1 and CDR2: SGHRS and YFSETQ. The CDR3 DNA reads TGCGCCAGCGGAGGGATGGTCGGGAATGAGCAGTTCTTC. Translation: CASGGMVGNEQFF.

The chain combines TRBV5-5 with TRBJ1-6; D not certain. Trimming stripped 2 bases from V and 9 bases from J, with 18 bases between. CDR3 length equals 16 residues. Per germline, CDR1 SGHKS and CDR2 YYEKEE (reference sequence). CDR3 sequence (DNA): TGTGCCAGCAGCTTTCCGGGAGCCTTGGGAGGTTCACCCCTCCACTTT. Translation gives CASSFPGALGGSPLHF.

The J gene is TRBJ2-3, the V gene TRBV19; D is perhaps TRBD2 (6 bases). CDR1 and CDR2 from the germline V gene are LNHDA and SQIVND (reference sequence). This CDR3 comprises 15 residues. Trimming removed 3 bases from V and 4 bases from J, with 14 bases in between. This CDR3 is CASSIGQGGPDTQYF. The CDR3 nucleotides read TGTGCCAGTAGTATCGGGCAGGGAGGACCAGATACGCAGTATTTT.

The CDR3 loop reads CASSQDRGRYNEQFF. In nucleotides, the CDR3 is TGCGCCAGCAGCCAAGATCGGGGGCGGTACAATGAGCAGTTCTTC. The chain employs TRBV4-3 and TRBJ2-1, with D perhaps TRBD1 or TRBD2 (6 bases each). This CDR3 has 15 residues. The germline gives CDR1 LGHNA, CDR2 YSLEER. With 0 bases removed from V and 4 bases from J, the gap between germline ends came to 10 bases.

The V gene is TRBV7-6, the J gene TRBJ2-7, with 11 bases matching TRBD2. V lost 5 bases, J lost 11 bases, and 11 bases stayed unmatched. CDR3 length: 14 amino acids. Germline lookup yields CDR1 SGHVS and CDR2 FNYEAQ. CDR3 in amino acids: CASSQRVAGGPEYF. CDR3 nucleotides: TGTGCCAGCAGCCAAAGGGTAGCGGGGGGGCCCGAGTACTTC.